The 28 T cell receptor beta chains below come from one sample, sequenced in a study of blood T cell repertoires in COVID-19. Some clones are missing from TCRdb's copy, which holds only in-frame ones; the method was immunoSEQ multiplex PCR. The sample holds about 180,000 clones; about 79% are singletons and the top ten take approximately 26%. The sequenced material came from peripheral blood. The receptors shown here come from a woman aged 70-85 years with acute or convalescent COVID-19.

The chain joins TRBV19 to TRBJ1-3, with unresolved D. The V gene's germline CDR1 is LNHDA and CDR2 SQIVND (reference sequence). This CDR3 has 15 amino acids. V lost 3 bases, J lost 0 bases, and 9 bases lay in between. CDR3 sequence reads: CASSIMAGSGNTIYF. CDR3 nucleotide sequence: TGTGCCAGTAGTATCATGGCAGGCTCTGGAAACACCATATATTTT. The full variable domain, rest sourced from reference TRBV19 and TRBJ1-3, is DGGITQSPKYLFRKEGQNVTLSCEQNLNHDAMYWYRQDPGQGLRLIYYSQIVNDFQKGDIAEGYSVSREKKESFPLTVTSAQKNPTAFYLCASSIMAGSGNTIYFGEGSWLTVV.

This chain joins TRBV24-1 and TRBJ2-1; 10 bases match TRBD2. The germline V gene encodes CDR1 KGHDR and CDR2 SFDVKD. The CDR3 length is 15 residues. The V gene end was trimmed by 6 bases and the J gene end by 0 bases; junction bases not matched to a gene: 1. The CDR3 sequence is CATSIAGGSYNEQFF. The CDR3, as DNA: TGTGCCACCAGTATAGCGGGAGGCTCCTACAATGAGCAGTTCTTC.

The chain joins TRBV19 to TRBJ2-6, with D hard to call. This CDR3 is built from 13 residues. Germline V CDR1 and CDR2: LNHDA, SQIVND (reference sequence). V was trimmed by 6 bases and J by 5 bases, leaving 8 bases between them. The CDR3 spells CASSPERANVLTF. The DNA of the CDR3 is TGTGCCAGTAGCCCGGAGAGGGCCAACGTCCTGACTTTC.

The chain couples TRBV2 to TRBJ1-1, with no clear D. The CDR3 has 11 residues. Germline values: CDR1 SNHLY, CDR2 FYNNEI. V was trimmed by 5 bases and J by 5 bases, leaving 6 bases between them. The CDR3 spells CASSRQTEAFF. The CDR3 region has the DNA TGTGCCAGCAGTCGACAAACTGAAGCTTTCTTT.

The CDR3 bases are TGTGCCAGTAGTATTGGGGCTAGCGGGCGAAATGAGCAGTTCTTC. This codes for CASSIGASGRNEQFF. The chain combines TRBV19 with TRBJ2-1; 8 bases agree with TRBD2. Germline trimming cut 3 bases from V and 7 bases from J; bases unmatched to any gene: 8. There are 15 residues in the CDR3. CDR1 and CDR2 from the germline V gene are LNHDA and SQIVND (reference sequence).

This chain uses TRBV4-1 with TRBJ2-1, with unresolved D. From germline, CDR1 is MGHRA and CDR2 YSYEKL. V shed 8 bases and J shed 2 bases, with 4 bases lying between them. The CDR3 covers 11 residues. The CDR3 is CASGPYNEQFF. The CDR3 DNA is TGCGCCAGCGGGCCCTACAATGAGCAGTTCTTC.

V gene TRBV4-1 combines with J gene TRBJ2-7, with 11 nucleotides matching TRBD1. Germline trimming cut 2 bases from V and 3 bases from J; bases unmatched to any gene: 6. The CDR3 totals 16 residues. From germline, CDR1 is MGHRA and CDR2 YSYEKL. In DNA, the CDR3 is TGCGCCAGCAGCCAATTGCCCGGGACAGGGGGCTACGAGCAGTACTTC. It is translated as CASSQLPGTGGYEQYF.

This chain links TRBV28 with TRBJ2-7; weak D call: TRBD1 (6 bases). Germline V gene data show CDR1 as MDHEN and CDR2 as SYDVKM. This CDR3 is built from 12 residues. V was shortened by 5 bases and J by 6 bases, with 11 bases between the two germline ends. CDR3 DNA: TGTGCCAGCAGTACGAGGGGGTCCGAGCAGTACTTC. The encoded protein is CASSTRGSEQYF.

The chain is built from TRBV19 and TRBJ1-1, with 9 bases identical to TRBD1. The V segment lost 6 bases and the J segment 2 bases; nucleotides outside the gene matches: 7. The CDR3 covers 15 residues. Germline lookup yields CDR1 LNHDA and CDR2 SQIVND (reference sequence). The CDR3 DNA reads TGTGCCAGTAGGAAGGGACAGGGCGACAACACTGAAGCTTTCTTT. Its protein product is CASRKGQGDNTEAFF.

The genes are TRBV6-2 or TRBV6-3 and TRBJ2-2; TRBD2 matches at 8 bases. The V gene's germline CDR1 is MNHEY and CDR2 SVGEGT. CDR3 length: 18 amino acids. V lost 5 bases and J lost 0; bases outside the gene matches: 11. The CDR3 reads CASSTIPTSGPNTGELFF. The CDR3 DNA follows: TGTGCCAGCAGTACTATTCCCACTAGCGGACCGAACACCGGGGAGCTGTTTTTT.

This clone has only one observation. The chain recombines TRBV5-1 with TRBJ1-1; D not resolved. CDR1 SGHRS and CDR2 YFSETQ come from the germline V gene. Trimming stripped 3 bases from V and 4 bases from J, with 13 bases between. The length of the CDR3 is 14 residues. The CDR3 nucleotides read TGCGCCAGCAGCTGGCAGGTGAGTGGCACTGAAGCTTTCTTT. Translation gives CASSWQVSGTEAFF.

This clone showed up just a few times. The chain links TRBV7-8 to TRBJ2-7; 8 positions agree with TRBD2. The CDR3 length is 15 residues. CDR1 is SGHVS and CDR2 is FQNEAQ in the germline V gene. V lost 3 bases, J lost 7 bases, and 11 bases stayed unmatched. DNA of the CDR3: TGTGCCAGCAGCTTTAGCGGGACCCTTAGTCGGGAGCAGTACTTC. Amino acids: CASSFSGTLSREQYF.

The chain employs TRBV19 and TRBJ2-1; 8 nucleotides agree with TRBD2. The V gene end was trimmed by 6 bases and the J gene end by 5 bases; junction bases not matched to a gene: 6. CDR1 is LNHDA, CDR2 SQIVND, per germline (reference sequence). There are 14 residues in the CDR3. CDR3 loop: CASSQSSGHNEQFF. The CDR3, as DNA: TGTGCCAGTAGCCAATCTAGCGGGCACAATGAGCAGTTCTTC. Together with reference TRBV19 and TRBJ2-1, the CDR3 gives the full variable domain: DGGITQSPKYLFRKEGQNVTLSCEQNLNHDAMYWYRQDPGQGLRLIYYSQIVNDFQKGDIAEGYSVSREKKESFPLTVTSAQKNPTAFYLCASSQSSGHNEQFFGPGTRLTVL.

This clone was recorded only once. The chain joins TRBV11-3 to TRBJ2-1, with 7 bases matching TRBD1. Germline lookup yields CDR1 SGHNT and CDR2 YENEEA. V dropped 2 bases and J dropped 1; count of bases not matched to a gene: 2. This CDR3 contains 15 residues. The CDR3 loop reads CASSLQGQSYNEQFF. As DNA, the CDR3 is TGTGCCAGCAGCTTACAGGGACAGTCCTACAATGAGCAGTTCTTC.

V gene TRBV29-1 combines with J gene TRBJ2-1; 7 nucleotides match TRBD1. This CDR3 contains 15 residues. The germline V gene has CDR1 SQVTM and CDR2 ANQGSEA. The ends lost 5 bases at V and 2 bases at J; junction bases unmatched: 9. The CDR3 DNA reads TGCAGCGTTCAATTAGGACAGGTTGCCTACAATGAGCAGTTCTTC. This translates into CSVQLGQVAYNEQFF.

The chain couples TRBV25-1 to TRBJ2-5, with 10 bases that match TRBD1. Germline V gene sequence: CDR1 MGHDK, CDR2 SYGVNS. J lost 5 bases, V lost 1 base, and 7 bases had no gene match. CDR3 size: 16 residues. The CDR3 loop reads CASSEWVTGGSETQYF. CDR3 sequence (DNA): TGTGCCAGCAGTGAATGGGTGACAGGGGGCAGTGAGACCCAGTACTTC.

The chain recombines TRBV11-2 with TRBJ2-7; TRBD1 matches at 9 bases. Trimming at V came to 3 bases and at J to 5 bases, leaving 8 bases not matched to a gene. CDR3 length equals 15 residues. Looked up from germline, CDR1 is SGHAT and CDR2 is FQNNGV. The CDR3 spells CASSFTGGNQDEQYF. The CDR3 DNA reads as TGTGCCAGCAGCTTTACAGGGGGCAACCAAGACGAGCAGTACTTC. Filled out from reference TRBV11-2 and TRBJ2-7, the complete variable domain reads EAGVAQSPRYKIIEKRQSVAFWCNPISGHATLYWYQQILGQGPKLLIQFQNNGVVDDSQLPKDRFSAERLKGVDSTLKIQPAKLEDSAVYLCASSFTGGNQDEQYFGPGTRLTVT.

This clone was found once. CDR3 coding DNA: TGTGCCAGCAGCCAAGCGCAGGGGAACAATCAGCCCCAGCATTTT. Translation gives CASSQAQGNNQPQHF. V usage is TRBV4-2 and J usage is TRBJ1-5; D is possibly TRBD1 (6 bases). The CDR3 sequence is 15 residues long. The ends were cut back, 1 base at V and 3 bases at J, with 10 bases in the middle. From germline, CDR1 is LGHNA and CDR2 YNFKEQ.

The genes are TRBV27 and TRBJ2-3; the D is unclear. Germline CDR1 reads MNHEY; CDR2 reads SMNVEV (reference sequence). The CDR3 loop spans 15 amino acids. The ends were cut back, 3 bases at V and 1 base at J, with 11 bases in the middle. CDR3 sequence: CASSFIPSGTDTQYF. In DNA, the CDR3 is TGTGCCAGCAGTTTTATTCCCTCAGGCACAGATACGCAGTATTTT.

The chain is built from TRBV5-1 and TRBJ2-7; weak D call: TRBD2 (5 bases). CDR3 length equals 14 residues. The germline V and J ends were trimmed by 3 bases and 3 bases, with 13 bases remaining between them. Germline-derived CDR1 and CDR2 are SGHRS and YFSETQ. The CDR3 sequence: CASSSFTSIYEQYF. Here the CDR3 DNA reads TGCGCCAGCAGCTCCTTTACTAGTATCTACGAGCAGTACTTC.

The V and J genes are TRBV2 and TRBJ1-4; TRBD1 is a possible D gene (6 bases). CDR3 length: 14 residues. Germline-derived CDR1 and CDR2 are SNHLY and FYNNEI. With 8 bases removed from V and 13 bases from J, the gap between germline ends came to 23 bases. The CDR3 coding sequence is TGTGCCAGCTCCTCCTCCCCTCGTCAGGGGCGACTGTTTTTT. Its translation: CASSSSPRQGRLFF.

The chain's CDR3 is CAVLAFTTGELFF. CDR3 coding DNA: TGTGCCGTACTAGCTTTCACCACCGGGGAGCTGTTTTTT. The V and J genes are TRBV24-1 and TRBJ2-2; D is perhaps TRBD2 (6 bases). CDR1 is KGHDR, CDR2 SFDVKD, per germline. V dropped 12 bases and J dropped 4 bases, with 14 bases sitting between them. The CDR3 is made up of 13 amino acids.

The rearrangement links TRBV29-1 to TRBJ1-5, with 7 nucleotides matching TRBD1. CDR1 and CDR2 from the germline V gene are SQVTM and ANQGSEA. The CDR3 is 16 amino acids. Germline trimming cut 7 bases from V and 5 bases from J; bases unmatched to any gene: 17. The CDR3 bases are TGCAGCGCTGGGGAATCGAACAGGGGCCCCGATCAGCCCCAGCATTTT. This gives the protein CSAGESNRGPDQPQHF.

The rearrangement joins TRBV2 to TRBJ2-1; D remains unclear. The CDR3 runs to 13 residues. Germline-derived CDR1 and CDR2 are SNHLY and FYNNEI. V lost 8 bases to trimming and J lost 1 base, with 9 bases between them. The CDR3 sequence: CASGRSSYNEQFF. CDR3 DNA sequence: TGTGCCAGCGGTAGATCTTCCTACAATGAGCAGTTCTTC.

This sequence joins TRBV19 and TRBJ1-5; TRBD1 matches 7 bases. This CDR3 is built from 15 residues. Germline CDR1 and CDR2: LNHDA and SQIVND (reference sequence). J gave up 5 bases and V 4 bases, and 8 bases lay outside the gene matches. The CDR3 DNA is TGTGCCAGTAGTACGGACGACAGGGAATATCAGCCCCAGCATTTT. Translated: CASSTDDREYQPQHF. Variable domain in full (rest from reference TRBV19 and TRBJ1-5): DGGITQSPKYLFRKEGQNVTLSCEQNLNHDAMYWYRQDPGQGLRLIYYSQIVNDFQKGDIAEGYSVSREKKESFPLTVTSAQKNPTAFYLCASSTDDREYQPQHFGDGTRLSIL.

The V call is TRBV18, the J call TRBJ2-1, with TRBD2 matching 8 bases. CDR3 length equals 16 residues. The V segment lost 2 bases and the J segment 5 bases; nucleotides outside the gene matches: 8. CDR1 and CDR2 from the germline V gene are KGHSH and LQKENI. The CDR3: CASSPGASGFHNEQFF. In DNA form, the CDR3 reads TGTGCCAGCTCACCAGGGGCTAGCGGGTTTCACAATGAGCAGTTCTTC.

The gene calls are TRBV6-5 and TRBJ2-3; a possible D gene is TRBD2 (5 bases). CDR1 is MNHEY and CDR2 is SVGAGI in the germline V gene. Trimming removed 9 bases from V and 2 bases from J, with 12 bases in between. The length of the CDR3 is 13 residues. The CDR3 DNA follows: TGTGCCAGTCGGGGTAGGCCCACAGATACGCAGTATTTT. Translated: CASRGRPTDTQYF.

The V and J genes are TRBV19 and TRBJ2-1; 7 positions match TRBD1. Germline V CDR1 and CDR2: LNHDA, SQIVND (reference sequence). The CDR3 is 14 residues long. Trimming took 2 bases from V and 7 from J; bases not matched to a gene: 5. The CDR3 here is CASSIRTGRNEQFF. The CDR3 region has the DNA TGTGCCAGTAGTATAAGGACAGGAAGAAATGAGCAGTTCTTC.